The rows below give T cell receptor beta chains drawn from one sample of a study of metastatic and nonmetastatic thyroid tumors. Through MiXCR, TCRdb re-clonotyped the PCR reads. The table shows roughly 20,000 clones, with roughly 18% occurring only once. Sequencing was done on a sample of adjacent normal tissue. These receptor sequences come from a male donor with papillary thyroid cancer or a benign thyroid nodule (not recorded which). Some clones in this sample may be carry-over from other donors' samples. CDR3s include the opening cysteine and the closing phenylalanine or tryptophan. The D gene is left open where the match is weak. A row's size may be missing; if present it is once, few, many or a size class.

j_call d_call clone_size cdr3_length v_call cdr3_nt cdr3_aa
TRBJ1-1 TRBD1 many 15 TRBV18 TGTGCCAGCTCACCAATAGGGACAGGGAGGACTGAAGCTTTCTTT CASSPIGTGRTEAFF
TRBJ2-5 - many 13 TRBV2 TGTGCCAGCAGTTGGGGGGATTGGGAGACCCAGTACTTC CASSWGDWETQYF
TRBJ2-1 TRBD2 many 17 TRBV20-1 TGCAGTGCTAGAGCGGGGACTAGCGGGAGGCCCCCGAATGAGCAGTTCTTC CSARAGTSGRPPNEQFF
TRBJ1-1 TRBD1 medium-sized 16 TRBV28 TGTGCCAGCAGTTTACCAACGACAGGGACGAACACTGAAGCTTTCTTT CASSLPTTGTNTEAFF
TRBJ2-7 - - 14 TRBV20-1 TGCAGTGCTAGAGATGGGGGACGCCGCTACCAGCAGTACTTC CSARDGGRRYQQYF
TRBJ1-4 - many 15 TRBV10-3 TGTGCCATCAGTGAGAAGGTTGCAACTAATGAAAAACTGTTTTTT CAISEKVATNEKLFF
TRBJ1-1 - medium-sized 14 TRBV28 TGTGCCAGCAGTTTCCCCCCGGGGGGGCATGAAGCTTTCTTT CASSFPPGGHEAFF
TRBJ2-1 TRBD1 medium-sized 14 TRBV28 TGTGCCAGCAGCATCCGGGACAGCTACAATGAGCAGTTCTTC CASSIRDSYNEQFF
TRBJ2-1 - many 15 TRBV15 TGTGCCACCACCTCCCGGACGGACTCCTACAATGAGCAGTTCTTC CATTSRTDSYNEQFF
TRBJ2-1 TRBD1 many 15 TRBV4-1 TGCGCCAGCACCCTTTCCGGGACAGGGACCAATGAGCAGTTCTTC CASTLSGTGTNEQFF
TRBJ2-7 TRBD1 - 14 TRBV10-2 TGCGCCAGTAGTGATACAGGGGGGCCCTACGAGCAGTACTTC CASSDTGGPYEQYF
TRBJ2-1 - few 12 TRBV6-1 TGTGCCAGCAGTGTATCCTACAATGAGCAGTTCTTC CASSVSYNEQFF
TRBJ2-1 TRBD1 many 14 TRBV5-1 TGCGCCAGCAGCTTGGGACAGGGGGACAATGAGCAGTTCTTC CASSLGQGDNEQFF
TRBJ1-2 TRBD1 many 14 TRBV29-1 TGCAGCGTTGCACAGGGGGCGAGTCACTATGGCTACACCTTC CSVAQGASHYGYTF
TRBJ1-1 - - 14 TRBV27 TGTGCCAGCAAACGGGCAGGGAGAAACGCTGAATCTTTCTTT CASKRAGRNAESFF
TRBJ2-2 TRBD2 many 17 TRBV15 TGTGCCACTGAGCCTGGCGGGAGTACCCGACCCACCGGGGAGCTGTTTTTT CATEPGGSTRPTGELFF
TRBJ2-1 TRBD2 many 15 TRBV4-1 TGCGCCAGCAGCCGTAGCGGGAGTCGGTACAATGAGCAGTTCTTC CASSRSGSRYNEQFF
TRBJ2-2 TRBD2 - 16 TRBV25-1 TGTGCTAGCAGTGGTAGCGGGGGGTCCTGTAGCGGGGAGCTGTTTTTT CASSGSGGSCSGELFF
TRBJ1-1 - - 13 TRBV6-1 TGTGCCGGCGCAATAGGGGGGGGGACTGAAGCTTTCTTT CAGAIGGGTEAFF
TRBJ2-7 TRBD1 many 15 TRBV11-2 TGTGCCAGCAGCTTCCGGGACAGGGAACTCGACGAGCAGTACTTC CASSFRDRELDEQYF
TRBJ2-7 - medium-sized 10 TRBV27 TGTGCCAGCAGTTTACACGAGCAGTACTTC CASSLHEQYF
TRBJ2-7 TRBD2 many 14 TRBV9 TGTGCCAGCAGCACCCAAGCGGGGACCTACGAGCAGTACTTC CASSTQAGTYEQYF
TRBJ2-2 - few 13 TRBV5-6 TGTGCCAGCAGCGGCGTGACAATGGGGGAGCTGTTTTTT CASSGVTMGELFF
TRBJ1-5 - many 13 TRBV7-3 TGTGCCAGCAGTCAATCGTTAGGTCAGCCCCAGCATTTT CASSQSLGQPQHF
TRBJ1-6 - many 16 TRBV7-9 TGTGCCAGCAGCACCGGCTCGAGCTCCTATAATTCACCCCTCCACTTT CASSTGSSSYNSPLHF
TRBJ2-1 TRBD1 many 15 TRBV20-1 TGCAGTGCCCCCCGGGGACAGGGGCTCTCCAATGAGCAGTTCTTC CSAPRGQGLSNEQFF
TRBJ2-5 TRBD2 many 15 TRBV19 TGTGCCAGTAGACTGGCTAGCGGGATCCAAGAGACCCAGTACTTC CASRLASGIQETQYF
TRBJ2-3 - - 15 TRBV27 TGTGTCAGCATCCCAGGCTTTATGCCCGGCGATACGCAGTATTTT CVSIPGFMPGDTQYF
TRBJ2-7 - many 16 TRBV4-2 TGTGCCAGCAGCCAAGGTGCTACAGGAACTGCCTACGAGCAGTACTTC CASSQGATGTAYEQYF
TRBJ1-1 - few 14 TRBV4-3 TGCGCCAGCAGCCAAGAAGGTCCACGGACTGAAGCTCTCTTT CASSQEGPRTEALF
TRBJ2-2 TRBD2 - 17 TRBV11-2 TGTGCCAGCAGCTTAGGAGCGGGAGGGCCTGTGGCCGGGGAGCTGTTTTTT CASSLGAGGPVAGELFF
TRBJ1-1 - medium-sized 12 TRBV2 TGTGCCAGCAACTCTCAGGGGCCTGAAGCTTTCTTT CASNSQGPEAFF
TRBJ1-2 TRBD1 - 16 TRBV14 TGTGCCAGCAGCCAAGATATGGGGGACAGCATTTATGGCTACACCTTC CASSQDMGDSIYGYTF
TRBJ2-2 - - 17 TRBV9 TGTGCCAGCAGCGTTGGATCCTCGCCACGTACCACCGGGGAGCTGTTTTTT CASSVGSSPRTTGELFF
TRBJ2-1 - many 15 TRBV9 TGTGCCAGCAGCGTAGGCGGGTCTCACCTCAATGAGCAGTTCTTC CASSVGGSHLNEQFF
TRBJ2-3 - - 14 TRBV27 TGTGCCAGAAGTTCACCACTGGGCACAGGTACGCAGTATTTT CARSSPLGTGTQYF
TRBJ2-5 - many 13 TRBV9 TGTGCCAGCAGCTCACGGACGGGAGAGACCCAGTACTTC CASSSRTGETQYF
TRBJ1-1 - many 11 TRBV10-2 TGCGCCAGCAGTGAGAACACTGAAGCTTTCTTT CASSENTEAFF
TRBJ2-5 TRBD1 many 18 TRBV10-3 TGTGCCATCAGTGAGGCAGGGAGGCAGGGGGCTCTCGGAGAGACCCAGTACTTC CAISEAGRQGALGETQYF
TRBJ2-1 TRBD1 many 15 TRBV7-9 TGTGCCAGCAGCTTAGCCCAGGGGGCGCGCAATGAGCAGTTCTTC CASSLAQGARNEQFF